This passage covers 7 T cell receptor beta chains from one sample sequenced in a study of tumor and adjacent non-tumor tissue in lung cancer. TCRbeta libraries were built with three rounds of nested PCR, modified from ARM-PCR. One entry per CDR3 protein results from TCRdb running MiXCR on the multiplex PCR reads. The repertoire holds 55,000 to 75,000 distinct CDR3 sequences, with approximately 63% as singletons. No cell sorting was done before RNA was extracted from the tissue. Sequencing input: lung tumor tissue. The origin of the receptors is a man aged 45 to 65 with non-small cell lung cancer.

In this sample, this clonotype turned up once. A read error is possible here, since a much larger clone lies one base away. This chain connects TRBV24-1 to TRBJ2-3; D is ambiguous. This CDR3 has 17 residues. Trimming pared 1 base from V and 1 base from J, leaving 14 bases between. The germline V gene has CDR1 KGHDR and CDR2 SFDVKD. In DNA form, the CDR3 reads TGTGCCACCAGTGATTTCACAGTGCGGTGGGGCACAGATACGCAGTATTTT. Its translation is CATSDFTVRWGTDTQYF.

This clonotype showed up just a few times. A much larger clone lies one base from this, so it may be a read error. The chain recombines TRBV24-1 with TRBJ2-7; tentatively, D is TRBD1 or TRBD2 (5 bases each). Trimming took 4 bases from V and 2 from J, leaving 14 bases between them. CDR3 length: 15 amino acids. Germline lookup yields CDR1 KGHDR and CDR2 SFDVKD. The CDR3, as DNA: TGTGCCACCAGTGACCCGGCCCGGGGCACCTACGAGCAGTACTTC. Encoded protein: CATSDPARGTYEQYF.

A remark on this clonotype: This could be a read error, since a much larger clone is one nucleotide away. This chain joins TRBV10-1 and TRBJ2-7; no reliable D call. The germline V gene has CDR1 WNHNN and CDR2 SYGVQD (reference sequence). This CDR3 region has 15 residues. The V end was cut by 3 bases, the J end by 2 bases, with 14 bases between. Here the CDR3 reads CASSDVGQATYEQYF. CDR3 DNA sequence: TGCGCCAGCAGTGACGTAGGCCAAGCGACCTACGAGCAGTACTTC.

Note on this clonotype: A much larger clone is a single base away; this may be a read error. The CDR3, as DNA: TGTGCCAGCAGTGTAGGACAGGGGGGACAGTCCCAGCATTTT. It yields the protein CASSVGQGGQSQHF. The V call is TRBV6-1, the J call TRBJ1-5; the match to TRBD1 covers 10 bases. Germline values: CDR1 MNHNS, CDR2 SASEGT. Germline trimming cut 4 bases from V and 11 bases from J; bases unmatched to any gene: 8. The CDR3 has 14 residues.

This clonotype has ten or more counts. This chain links TRBV20-1 with TRBJ2-5, with 8 nucleotides matching TRBD1. Germline CDR1 reads DFQATT; CDR2 reads SNEGSKA (reference sequence). J was trimmed by 5 bases and V by 0 bases; bases with no gene match: 5. CDR3 length equals 14 residues. The CDR3 here is CSARDRGQGETQYF. CDR3 nucleotides: TGCAGTGCTAGAGATCGTGGACAGGGCGAGACCCAGTACTTC.

This clonotype was seen a handful of times. This chain joins TRBV2 and TRBJ2-5; 12 nucleotides agree with TRBD1. There are 16 residues in the CDR3. Germline lookup yields CDR1 SNHLY and CDR2 FYNNEI. V dropped 3 bases and J dropped 5; count of bases not matched to a gene: 7. The CDR3: CASSDFGTGGGETQYF. In nucleotides, the CDR3 is TGTGCCAGCAGTGACTTCGGGACAGGGGGCGGGGAGACCCAGTACTTC.

About this clonotype itself: This clone may be a read error of a much larger clone one base away. The CDR3 DNA reads TGCAGCGTCGCTGGCGGGGGGGTAGTGGATACGCAGTATTTT. Protein: CSVAGGGVVDTQYF. This sequence joins TRBV29-1 and TRBJ2-3; TRBD2 matches at 9 bases. Germline V gene sequence: CDR1 SQVTM, CDR2 ANQGSEA. The CDR3 is made up of 14 amino acids. J gave up 6 bases and V 6 bases, and 10 bases lay outside the gene matches.